The table lists the clone carrying this TCR beta chain with many counts. Its specificity is not known. TCRdb processed the 5' RACE reads anew with MiXCR; each CDR3 protein has one entry. The data show 90,000 to 150,000 distinct CDR3 sequences, around 6.7% seen once. This sample stems from a study of T cells after yellow fever vaccination. Study findings and constraints: Just a small share of clonotypes turned up in the CD4 compartment as well as the CD8 compartment. One caveat is that FACS-sorted repertoires could contain abundant clonotypes contaminating from the bulk population. Reappearance after the booster was seen for most primary-vaccination clones, at more than 95% CD4 and 70% to 90% CD8.

The receptor was derived from a man aged 18 to 30 who received the YFV17D yellow fever vaccine. The source was CD4+ T cells sorted from PBMCs, collected 35 to 50 days after the first yellow fever vaccination.

This CDR3 reads CSASGTGGYEQYF. CDR3 nucleotide sequence: TGCAGTGCTTCCGGGACAGGGGGCTACGAGCAGTACTTC. This chain links TRBV20-1 with TRBJ2-7, with 11 positions matching TRBD1. CDR3 length: 13 residues. The germline CDR1 and CDR2 sequences are DFQATT and SNEGSKA (reference sequence). The V and J ends lost 5 bases and 3 bases, in that order; junction bases with no gene match: 3.